What follows are 17 T cell receptor beta chains derived from one specimen sequenced in a study of cytomegalovirus exposure and HLA in healthy donors. PCR used 60 Vbeta primers and 13 Jbeta primers. Using immunoSEQ multiplex PCR, the repertoire was profiled, and TCRdb retains in-frame clones only, with some absent. The listing records about 48,000 clones. Source material: PBMCs. Every receptor here comes from a male donor in good health and CMV-seropositive.

The V call is TRBV5-5, the J call TRBJ2-7, with 7 bases fitting TRBD2. Germline loops: CDR1 SGHKS, CDR2 YYEKEE (reference sequence). The CDR3 has 14 amino acids. Unmatched junction bases numbered 4, after V lost 4 bases and J lost 0 bases. CDR3 in DNA: TGTGCCAGCAGCCCGGGACTAAACTCCTACGAGCAGTACTTC. Its translation is CASSPGLNSYEQYF.

The CDR3 is CASSIWATNYGYTF. The CDR3 region has the DNA TGTGCCAGTAGTATCTGGGCTACTAACTATGGCTACACCTTC. The chain joins TRBV19 to TRBJ1-2; no definite D call. This CDR3 is 14 amino acids long. CDR1 and CDR2 (germline): LNHDA, SQIVND (reference sequence). V lost 3 bases and J 0 bases, leaving 8 bases between the germline ends.

V and J are TRBV4-3 and TRBJ2-7; D may be TRBD1 (5 bases). Germline values: CDR1 LGHNA, CDR2 YSLEER. Trimming left V 0 bases short and J 1 base short, with 19 bases between. This CDR3 is built from 18 residues. As DNA, the CDR3 is TGCGCCAGCAGCCAAGAGAGAGAACCAGGGATTTTATCCTACGAGCAGTACTTC. Translation: CASSQEREPGILSYEQYF.

V and J are TRBV27 and TRBJ1-2; tentatively, D is TRBD1 (6 bases). V was cut by 1 base and J by 0 bases, with 12 bases left in between. Germline V gene data show CDR1 as MNHEY and CDR2 as SMNVEV (reference sequence). The CDR3 sequence is 16 residues long. In DNA, the CDR3 is TGTGCCAGCAGTTTATTTGGGGGCGCTCCTAACTATGGCTACACCTTC. Its protein product is CASSLFGGAPNYGYTF.

The chain employs TRBV7-3 and TRBJ2-7; 7 bases fit TRBD2. The CDR3 totals 12 residues. V lost 4 bases to trimming and J lost 7 bases; unmatched junction nucleotides: 4. The germline V gene has CDR1 SGHTA and CDR2 FQGTGA. This CDR3 is CASSSPGGEQYF. The CDR3 bases are TGTGCCAGCAGCTCACCCGGGGGGGAGCAGTACTTC.

This chain joins TRBV14 and TRBJ2-3, with 8 bases lining up with TRBD1. CDR3 length: 17 amino acids. Trimming cost V 3 bases and J 2 bases; bases outside gene matches: 10. Germline lookup yields CDR1 SGHDN and CDR2 FVKESK. The CDR3 loop is CASSHDTDRAYTDTQYF. The CDR3 DNA sequence: TGTGCCAGCAGCCACGATACGGACAGGGCCTACACAGATACGCAGTATTTT.

The chain has TRBV7-8 and TRBJ2-3; TRBD1 might be the D (5 bases). Germline V gene data show CDR1 as SGHVS and CDR2 as FQNEAQ. This CDR3 has 14 residues. With 8 bases removed from V and 3 bases from J, the gap between germline ends came to 15 bases. The CDR3 reads CASSPHRGTDTQYF. In DNA form, the CDR3 reads TGTGCCAGCTCACCTCATAGGGGTACAGATACGCAGTATTTT.

The V gene is TRBV4-2, the J gene TRBJ1-1; 7 bases line up with TRBD1. Germline lookup yields CDR1 LGHNA and CDR2 YNFKEQ. The CDR3 is 15 residues long. V gave up 0 bases and J gave up 11 bases; unmatched junction bases: 12. CDR3: CASSQDRSLTGSAFF. In DNA form, the CDR3 reads TGTGCCAGCAGCCAAGATCGGTCGCTGACAGGGAGTGCTTTCTTT.

The V call is TRBV5-1, the J call TRBJ1-2, with 8 bases lining up with TRBD1. The CDR3 loop spans 15 amino acids. The ends lost 0 bases at V and 4 bases at J; junction bases unmatched: 5. Germline V gene sequence: CDR1 SGHRS, CDR2 YFSETQ. CDR3 nucleotides: TGCGCCAGCAGCTTGGGTACAGGGGGTATCTATGGCTACACCTTC. Protein product: CASSLGTGGIYGYTF.

The chain couples TRBV7-9 to TRBJ2-5; D unclear. V shed 1 base and J shed 10 bases, with 10 bases lying between them. Germline-derived CDR1 and CDR2 are SEHNR and FQNEAQ (reference sequence). This CDR3 is built from 12 residues. CDR3 DNA: TGTGCCAGCAGCTTAGGCATCAAGAGCCAGTACTTC. Its protein product is CASSLGIKSQYF.

The chain recombines TRBV7-8 with TRBJ2-7; D gene uncertain. The CDR3 length is 12 residues. Trimming took off 1 base at V and 9 bases at J, with 10 bases between the two ends. Germline V gene lookup returns CDR1 SGHVS and CDR2 FQNEAQ. CDR3 loop: CASSLDSLAQYF. The CDR3 bases are TGTGCCAGCAGCTTAGATTCGCTGGCGCAGTACTTC.

The rearrangement uses TRBV10-2 and TRBJ2-1, with 16 bases fitting TRBD2. This CDR3 has 14 amino acids. Germline V CDR1 and CDR2: WSHSY, SAAADI. The V segment lost 6 bases and the J segment 10 bases; nucleotides outside the gene matches: 3. CDR3 loop: CASRGLAGGPEQFF. The CDR3 nucleotides read TGCGCCAGCAGGGGACTAGCGGGGGGGCCGGAGCAGTTCTTC.

The rearrangement uses TRBV5-1 and TRBJ2-2; 9 bases align to TRBD1. Trimming took 4 bases from V and 0 from J; bases not matched to a gene: 4. CDR1 and CDR2 from the germline V gene are SGHRS and YFSETQ. The CDR3 is 16 residues long. Written as DNA, the CDR3 is TGCGCCAGCAGCCCACAGGGGGCGTCGAACACCGGGGAGCTGTTTTTT. As protein: CASSPQGASNTGELFF.

The chain has TRBV5-1 and TRBJ1-4, with 9 bases fitting TRBD1. This CDR3 comprises 14 residues. V lost 7 bases to trimming and J lost 4 bases; unmatched junction nucleotides: 5. The germline V gene has CDR1 SGHRS and CDR2 YFSETQ. Here the CDR3 DNA reads TGCGCCAGCCGCCGGACAGGGGATAATGAAAAACTGTTTTTT. Its protein product is CASRRTGDNEKLFF.

The rearrangement links TRBV7-9 to TRBJ2-3; tentatively, D is TRBD2 (6 bases). The CDR3 totals 13 residues. CDR1 is SEHNR and CDR2 is FQNEAQ in the germline V gene (reference sequence). V dropped 2 bases and J dropped 9 bases, with 12 bases sitting between them. CDR3 sequence reads: CASSLPVADTQYF. The CDR3 bases are TGTGCCAGCAGCTTACCAGTAGCGGACACGCAGTATTTT.

The chain joins TRBV6-5 to TRBJ1-2; 9 bases align to TRBD1. Germline assignment: CDR1 MNHEY and CDR2 SVGAGI. The CDR3 runs to 16 residues. Trimming removed 0 bases from V and 4 bases from J; junction bases left unmatched: 6. The CDR3: CASSYSNGQGSYGYTF. The CDR3, as DNA: TGTGCCAGCAGTTACTCGAATGGACAGGGGTCCTATGGCTACACCTTC.

The chain links TRBV4-2 to TRBJ1-6, with 7 nucleotides matching TRBD1. From germline, CDR1 is LGHNA and CDR2 YNFKEQ. The CDR3 contains 16 residues. The V and J ends lost 0 bases and 8 bases, in that order; junction bases with no gene match: 7. In nucleotides, the CDR3 is TGTGCCAGCAGCCAAGACTTGACAGGGTTTGATTCACCCCTCCACTTT. Its translation: CASSQDLTGFDSPLHF.